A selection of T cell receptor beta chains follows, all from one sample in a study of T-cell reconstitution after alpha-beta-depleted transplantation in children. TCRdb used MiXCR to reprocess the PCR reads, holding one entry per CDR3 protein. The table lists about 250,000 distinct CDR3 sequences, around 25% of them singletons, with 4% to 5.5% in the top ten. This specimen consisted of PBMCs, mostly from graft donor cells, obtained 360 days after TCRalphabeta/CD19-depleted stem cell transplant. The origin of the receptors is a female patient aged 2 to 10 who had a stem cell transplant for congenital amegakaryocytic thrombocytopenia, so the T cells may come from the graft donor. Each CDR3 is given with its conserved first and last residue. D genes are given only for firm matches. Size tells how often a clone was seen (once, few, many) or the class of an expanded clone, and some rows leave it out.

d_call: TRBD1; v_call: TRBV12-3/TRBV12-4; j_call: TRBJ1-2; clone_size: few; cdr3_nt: TGTGCCAGCAGTTCCCCGGGACAGCTACCCTATGGCTACACCTTC; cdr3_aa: CASSSPGQLPYGYTF
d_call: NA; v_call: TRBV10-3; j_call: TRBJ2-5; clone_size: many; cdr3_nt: TGTGCCATCAGTGGGACAGAGCAAGAGACCCAGTACTTC; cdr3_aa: CAISGTEQETQYF
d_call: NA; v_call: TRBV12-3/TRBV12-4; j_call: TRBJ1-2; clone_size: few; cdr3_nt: TGTGCCAGCAGTCAGCGGCGTGGAGCAGGTGGCTACACCTTC; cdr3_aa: CASSQRRGAGGYTF
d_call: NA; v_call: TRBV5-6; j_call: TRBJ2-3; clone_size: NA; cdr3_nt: TGTGCCAGCAGCTTGGGAGTCTCCATTTTCATCGGAAGCGGGCAGTATTTT; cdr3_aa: CASSLGVSIFIGSGQYF
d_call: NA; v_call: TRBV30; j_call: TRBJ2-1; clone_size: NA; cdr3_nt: TGTGCCTGGAGTGTACGCAGGGTCGTTAGTGAGCAGTTCTTC; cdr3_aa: CAWSVRRVVSEQFF
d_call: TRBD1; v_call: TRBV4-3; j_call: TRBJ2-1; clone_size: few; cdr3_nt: TGCGCCAGCAGCCAAGACGTCAGGGGGCTAATTAATGAGCAGTTCTTC; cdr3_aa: CASSQDVRGLINEQFF
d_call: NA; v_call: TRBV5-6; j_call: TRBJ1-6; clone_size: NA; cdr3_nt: TGTGCCAGCAAGGGGATTACCAATAATTCACCCCTCCACTTT; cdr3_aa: CASKGITNNSPLHF
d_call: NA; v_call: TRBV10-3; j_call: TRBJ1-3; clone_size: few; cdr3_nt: TGTGCCATCAGTGAATGGAGCTCTGGAAACACCATATATTTT; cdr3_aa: CAISEWSSGNTIYF
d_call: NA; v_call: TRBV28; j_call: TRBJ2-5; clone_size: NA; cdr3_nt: TGTGCCAGCAGTTTAGGAGACAGGATTAGCGATCCCCAGTACTTC; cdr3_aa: CASSLGDRISDPQYF
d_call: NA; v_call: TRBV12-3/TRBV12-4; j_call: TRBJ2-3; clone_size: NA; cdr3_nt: TGTGCCAGCAGTTTTCGCGGGGAAGATACGCAGTATTTT; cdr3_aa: CASSFRGEDTQYF
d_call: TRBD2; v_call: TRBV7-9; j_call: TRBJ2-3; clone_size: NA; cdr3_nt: TGTGCCAGCAGCTTAGAGCCACTAGCGGCGGACACAGATACGCAGTATTTT; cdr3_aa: CASSLEPLAADTDTQYF
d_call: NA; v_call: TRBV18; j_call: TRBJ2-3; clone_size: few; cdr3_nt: TGTGCCAGCTCACCGCCTCGGGGGTCGCAGTATTTT; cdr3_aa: CASSPPRGSQYF
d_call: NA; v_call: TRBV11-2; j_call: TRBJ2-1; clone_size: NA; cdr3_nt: TGTGCCAGCAGCTTAGATGAACCGGGTCGTTACAATGAGCAGTTCTTC; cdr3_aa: CASSLDEPGRYNEQFF
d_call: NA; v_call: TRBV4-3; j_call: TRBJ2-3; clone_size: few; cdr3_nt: TGCGCCAGCAGCCAGGGGGAGGCAGATACGCAGTATTTT; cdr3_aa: CASSQGEADTQYF
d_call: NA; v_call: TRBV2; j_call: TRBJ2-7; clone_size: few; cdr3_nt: TGTGCCAGCAGTGAAATGGTCAGTGGATACGAGCAGTACTTC; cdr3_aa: CASSEMVSGYEQYF
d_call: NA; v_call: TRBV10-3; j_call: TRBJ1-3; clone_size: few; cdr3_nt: TGTGCCATCAGTGACAGCTTTGGAAACACCATATATTTT; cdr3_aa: CAISDSFGNTIYF
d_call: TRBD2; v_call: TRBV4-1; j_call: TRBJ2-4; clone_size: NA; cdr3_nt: TGCGCCAGCAGCCCCGGACTAGTGTTAGCCAAAAACATTCAGTACTTC; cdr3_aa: CASSPGLVLAKNIQYF
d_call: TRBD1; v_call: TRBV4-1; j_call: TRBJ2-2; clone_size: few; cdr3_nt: TGCGCCAGCAGCCAACGTGACAGGGAAAGCACCGGGGAGCTGTTTTTT; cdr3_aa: CASSQRDRESTGELFF
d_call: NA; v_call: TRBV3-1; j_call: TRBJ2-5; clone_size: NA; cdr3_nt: TGTGCCAGCAGCCAGGCGACTAGGTCCCCCCAAGAGACCCAGTACTTC; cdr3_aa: CASSQATRSPQETQYF
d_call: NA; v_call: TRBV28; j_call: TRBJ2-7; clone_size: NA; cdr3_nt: TGTGCCAGCAGTTTAACTAAAAGCTCCTACGAGCAGTACTTC; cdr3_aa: CASSLTKSSYEQYF
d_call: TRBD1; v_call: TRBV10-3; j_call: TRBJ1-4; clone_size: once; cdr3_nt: TGTGCCATCGGGACGGACAGGGGGAATGAAAAACTGTTTTTT; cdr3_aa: CAIGTDRGNEKLFF
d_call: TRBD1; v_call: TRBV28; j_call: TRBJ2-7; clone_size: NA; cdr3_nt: TGTGCCAGCAGTTGGGGGGACAGGGGGATCGAGCAGTACTTC; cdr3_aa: CASSWGDRGIEQYF
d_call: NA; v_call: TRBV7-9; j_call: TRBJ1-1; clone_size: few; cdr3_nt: TGTGCCAGCAGCCCCGGACAGAACACTGAAGCTTTCTTT; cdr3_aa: CASSPGQNTEAFF
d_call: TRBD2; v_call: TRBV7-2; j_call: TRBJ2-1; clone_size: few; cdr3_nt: TGTGCCAGCAGCTTCCGCGGGAGATCCTACAATGAGCAGTTCTTC; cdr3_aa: CASSFRGRSYNEQFF
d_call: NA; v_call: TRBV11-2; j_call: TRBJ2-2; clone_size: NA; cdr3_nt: TGTGCCAGCAGCTTAACTTTGGGCGGGGCCGGGGGCACCGGGGAGCTGTTTTTT; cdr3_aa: CASSLTLGGAGGTGELFF
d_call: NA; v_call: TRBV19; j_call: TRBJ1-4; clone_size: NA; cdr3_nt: TGTGCCAGTAGTACCGGACAGTTTAATGAAAAACTGTTTTTT; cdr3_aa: CASSTGQFNEKLFF
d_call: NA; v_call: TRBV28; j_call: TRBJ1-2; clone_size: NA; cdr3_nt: TGTGCCAGCAGTTTGGGCGGACCTAACTATGGCTACACCTTC; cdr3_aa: CASSLGGPNYGYTF
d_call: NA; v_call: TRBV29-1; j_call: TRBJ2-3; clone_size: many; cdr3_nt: TGCAGCGTTGAAGATTCGTTTCTCGGGGATACGCAGTATTTT; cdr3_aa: CSVEDSFLGDTQYF
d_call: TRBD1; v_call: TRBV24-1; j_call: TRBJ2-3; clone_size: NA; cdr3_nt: TGTGCCACCAGTGAACTTCGACAGGGTGAGGATACGCAGTATTTT; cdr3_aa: CATSELRQGEDTQYF
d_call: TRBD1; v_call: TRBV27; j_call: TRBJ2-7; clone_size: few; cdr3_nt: TGTGCCAGCAGTTTCAGGGGGCAGTACGAGCAGTACTTC; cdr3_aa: CASSFRGQYEQYF
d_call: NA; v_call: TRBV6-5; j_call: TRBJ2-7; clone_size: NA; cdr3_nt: TGTGCCAGCAGTTACTCCGCTAGTAACGAGCAGTACTTC; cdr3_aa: CASSYSASNEQYF
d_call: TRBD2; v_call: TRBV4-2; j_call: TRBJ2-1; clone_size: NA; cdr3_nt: TGTGCCAGCAGCCAAGATAGGTGGACTAGCGGGAGGGTTTGGGGTTTGAATGAGCAGTTCTTC; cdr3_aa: CASSQDRWTSGRVWGLNEQFF
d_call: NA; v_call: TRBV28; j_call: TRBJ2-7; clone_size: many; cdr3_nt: TGTGCCAGCAGCAAATTCCCCTCTGACGAGCAGTACTTC; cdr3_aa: CASSKFPSDEQYF
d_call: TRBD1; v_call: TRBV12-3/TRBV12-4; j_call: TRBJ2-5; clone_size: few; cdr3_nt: TGTGCCAGCAACTCGGGACAGGGAGAGGAGACCCAGTACTTC; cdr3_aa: CASNSGQGEETQYF
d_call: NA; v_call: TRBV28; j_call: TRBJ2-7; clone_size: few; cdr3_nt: TGTGCCAGCAGCCAAGCAGGGGGGCCCCTCTCCTACGAGCAGTACTTC; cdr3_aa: CASSQAGGPLSYEQYF
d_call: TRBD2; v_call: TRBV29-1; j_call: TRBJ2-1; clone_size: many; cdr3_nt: TGCAGCGTTGGAACTAGCGGGAATGAGCAGTTCTTC; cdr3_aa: CSVGTSGNEQFF
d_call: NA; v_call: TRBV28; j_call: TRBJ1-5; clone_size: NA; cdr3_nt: TGTGCCAGCACGGACTACAATCAGCCCCAGCATTTT; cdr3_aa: CASTDYNQPQHF
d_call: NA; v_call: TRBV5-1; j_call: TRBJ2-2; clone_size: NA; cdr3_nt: TGCGCCAGCGCCCCGGTTAGCACCGGGGAGCTGTTTTTT; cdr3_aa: CASAPVSTGELFF
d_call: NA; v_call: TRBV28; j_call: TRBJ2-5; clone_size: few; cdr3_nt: TGTGCCAGCAGCTCCCCGGTTCTAAATAGGCAAGAGACCCAGTACTTC; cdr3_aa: CASSSPVLNRQETQYF
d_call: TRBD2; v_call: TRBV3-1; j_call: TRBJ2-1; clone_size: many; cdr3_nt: TGTGCCAGCAGCCAAGGGGCTAGCGGCTACAATGAGCAGTTCTTC; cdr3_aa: CASSQGASGYNEQFF
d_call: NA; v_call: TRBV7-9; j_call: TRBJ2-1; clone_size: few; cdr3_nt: TGTGCCAGCAACGGGGCCCCGCTAGGGAGTTTCAATGAGCAGTTCTTC; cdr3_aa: CASNGAPLGSFNEQFF
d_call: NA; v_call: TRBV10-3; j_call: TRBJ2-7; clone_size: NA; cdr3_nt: TGTGCCATCAGTGAGAACGACAGGTTCTCCAACTACGAGCAGAACTTC; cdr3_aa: CAISENDRFSNYEQNF
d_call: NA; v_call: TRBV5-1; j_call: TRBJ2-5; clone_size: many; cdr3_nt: TGCGCCAGCAGCTATTGGCAGGTTGGCGAGACCCAGTACTTC; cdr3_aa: CASSYWQVGETQYF
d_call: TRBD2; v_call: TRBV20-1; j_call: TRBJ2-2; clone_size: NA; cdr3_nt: TGCAGTGCTGGACCGAGCGGGAGGGCCACCGGGGAGCTGTTTTTT; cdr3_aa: CSAGPSGRATGELFF
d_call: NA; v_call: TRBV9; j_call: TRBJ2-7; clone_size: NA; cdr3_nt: TGTGCAGACTTGGCCGAGCAGTACTTC; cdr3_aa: CADLAEQYF
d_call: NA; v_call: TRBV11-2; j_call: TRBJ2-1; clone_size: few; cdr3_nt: TGTGCCAGCAGCTTGTCAGTGGGGCAGTTCTTC; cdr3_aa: CASSLSVGQFF
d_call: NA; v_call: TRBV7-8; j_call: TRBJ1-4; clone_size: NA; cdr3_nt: TGTGCCAGCAGCACCAGCTGGGGGAATGAAAAACTGTTTTTT; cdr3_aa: CASSTSWGNEKLFF
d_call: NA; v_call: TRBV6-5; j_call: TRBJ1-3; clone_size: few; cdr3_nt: TGTGCCAGCAGTTACAGCTTACCGGATAGCTCTGGAAACACCATATATTTT; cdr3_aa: CASSYSLPDSSGNTIYF
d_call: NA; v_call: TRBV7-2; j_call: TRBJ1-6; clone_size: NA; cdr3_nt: TGTGCCAGCAGCTCCAGGAGGGGTAATTCACCCCTCCACTTT; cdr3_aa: CASSSRRGNSPLHF
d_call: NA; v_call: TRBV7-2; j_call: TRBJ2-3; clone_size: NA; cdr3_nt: TGTGCCAGCAGCTTACTCGGTAGCTCAGATACGCAGTATTTT; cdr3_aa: CASSLLGSSDTQYF
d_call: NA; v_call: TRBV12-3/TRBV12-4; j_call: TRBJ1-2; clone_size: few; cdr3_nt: TGTGCCAGCAGTCCACGACTAAGAAAAGACTATGGCTACACCTTC; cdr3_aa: CASSPRLRKDYGYTF
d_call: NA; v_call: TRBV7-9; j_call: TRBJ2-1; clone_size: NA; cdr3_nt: TGTGCCAGCAGCTTAGGCAGGTATGAGCAGTTCTTC; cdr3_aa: CASSLGRYEQFF
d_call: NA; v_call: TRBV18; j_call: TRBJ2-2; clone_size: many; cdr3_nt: TGTGCCAGCTCACCACTTGACGATTCCACCGGGGAGCTGTTTTTT; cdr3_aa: CASSPLDDSTGELFF
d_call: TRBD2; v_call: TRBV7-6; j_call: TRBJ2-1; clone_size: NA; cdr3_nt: TGTGCCAGCAGCTTGCTAGCGGAATCCTACAATGAGCAGTTCTTC; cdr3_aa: CASSLLAESYNEQFF
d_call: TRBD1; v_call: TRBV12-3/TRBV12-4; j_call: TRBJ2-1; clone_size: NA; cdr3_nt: TGTGCCAGCTACCTGGGACAGGGGGCAAATGAGCAGTTCTTC; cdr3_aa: CASYLGQGANEQFF
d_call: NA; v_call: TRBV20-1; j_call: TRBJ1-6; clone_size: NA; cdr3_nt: TGCAGTGCTAGACAGGGGTTCGGCAATTCACCCCTCCACTTT; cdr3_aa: CSARQGFGNSPLHF